The rows below give T cell receptor beta chains drawn from one sample of a study of cytomegalovirus exposure and HLA in healthy donors. Sequenced by immunoSEQ multiplex PCR; TCRdb stores in-frame clones only, minus some. There are hundreds of thousands of clones in the sample; about 75% occur only once, and around 1.9% lies in the top ten. The sequenced sample was PBMCs. The receptors here all came from a male donor in good health and CMV-seronegative. CDR3s include the opening cysteine and the closing phenylalanine or tryptophan. Each record gives: D gene, V gene, clone size, J gene, CDR3 DNA, CDR3 protein. A D gene is named only where the DNA matches it firmly. Clone sizes are given selectively: once, few, many, or a class where the clone is expanded.

d_gene: NA; v_gene: TRBV5-6; abundance: NA; j_gene: TRBJ1-5; CDR3nt: TGTGCCAGCAGCTTGAGAGATCAGCCCCAGCATTTT; CDR3aa: CASSLRDQPQHF
d_gene: NA; v_gene: TRBV2; abundance: few; j_gene: TRBJ1-2; CDR3nt: TGTGCCAGCATCCCCCGGGGGGGACACTATGGCTACACCTTC; CDR3aa: CASIPRGGHYGYTF
d_gene: NA; v_gene: TRBV11-2; abundance: once; j_gene: TRBJ2-7; CDR3nt: TGTGCCAGCAGCTTATATCTCTTGGGGACTTCCTACGAGCAGTACTTC; CDR3aa: CASSLYLLGTSYEQYF
d_gene: TRBD2; v_gene: TRBV5-6; abundance: NA; j_gene: TRBJ2-3; CDR3nt: TGTGCCAGCAGCCCCGTCGGGGGGGGCACAGATACGCAGTATTTT; CDR3aa: CASSPVGGGTDTQYF
d_gene: NA; v_gene: TRBV18; abundance: NA; j_gene: TRBJ2-7; CDR3nt: TGTGCCAGCTCACCGACTAGGCCCTCGGGGGAGCAGTACTTC; CDR3aa: CASSPTRPSGEQYF
d_gene: NA; v_gene: TRBV7-2; abundance: few; j_gene: TRBJ1-5; CDR3nt: TGTGCCAGCAGCTCCCAGACAGGTCAGCCCCAGCATTTT; CDR3aa: CASSSQTGQPQHF
d_gene: TRBD1; v_gene: TRBV9; abundance: NA; j_gene: TRBJ1-1; CDR3nt: TGTGCCAGCAGCCCCGACAGGGGGGGCACTGAAGCTTTCTTT; CDR3aa: CASSPDRGGTEAFF
d_gene: NA; v_gene: TRBV15; abundance: NA; j_gene: TRBJ1-3; CDR3nt: TGTGCCACCAGCCTCGCCGGGATCTCTGGAAACACCATATATTTT; CDR3aa: CATSLAGISGNTIYF
d_gene: TRBD1; v_gene: TRBV2; abundance: NA; j_gene: TRBJ1-1; CDR3nt: TGTGCCAGCAGTGAAGCGGGGCCCAGGGGGCGGGGGAAGACTGAAGCTTTCTTT; CDR3aa: CASSEAGPRGRGKTEAFF
d_gene: TRBD2; v_gene: TRBV2; abundance: NA; j_gene: TRBJ2-1; CDR3nt: TGTGCCAGCAGTTACCTAGCGGGGGGCGTCAATGAGCAGTTCTTC; CDR3aa: CASSYLAGGVNEQFF
d_gene: NA; v_gene: TRBV6-1; abundance: NA; j_gene: TRBJ2-7; CDR3nt: TGTGCCAGCAGTGATCCGGTCAGGGGAAACGAGCAGTACTTC; CDR3aa: CASSDPVRGNEQYF
d_gene: NA; v_gene: TRBV4-1; abundance: NA; j_gene: TRBJ2-5; CDR3nt: TGCGCCAGCAGCCAAGGTCGGGGCGCGGGGCAAGAGACCCAGTACTTC; CDR3aa: CASSQGRGAGQETQYF
d_gene: TRBD2; v_gene: TRBV5-6; abundance: NA; j_gene: TRBJ2-1; CDR3nt: TGTGCCAGCAGCCGTCCGACTAGCGGGGGGGACAATGAGCAGTTCTTC; CDR3aa: CASSRPTSGGDNEQFF
d_gene: NA; v_gene: TRBV21-1; abundance: NA; j_gene: TRBJ2-3; CDR3nt: TGTGCCAGCAGCAAAGAATGGACTAGCAGTAGCACAGATACGCAGTATTTT; CDR3aa: CASSKEWTSSSTDTQYF